This TCR beta chain originates from a study of blood T cell repertoires in COVID-19. Overall study: From the United States, Italy and Spain came samples of acute and convalescent COVID-19.

This clone was counted a few times. The CDR3 totals 14 residues. The V gene's germline CDR1 is MNHEY and CDR2 SVGAGI. The V end was cut by 0 bases, the J end by 2 bases, with 8 bases between. Data came from immunoSEQ multiplex PCR; TCRdb stores just in-frame clones and leaves some out. The table lists about 100,000 clones, about 88% of them singletons, with about 1.7% in the top ten. The TCR originated in an elderly man with acute or convalescent COVID-19. Sequenced: peripheral blood. The rearrangement links TRBV6-5 to TRBJ2-7; D not resolved. The CDR3 is CASSYSPSAYEQYF. CDR3 nucleotides: TGTGCCAGCAGTTACTCCCCATCAGCCTACGAGCAGTACTTC.